The T cell receptor beta chain under discussion was sequenced for a study of T-cell memory formation after mild COVID-19. MiXCR, applied by TCRdb to the 5' RACE reads, yields one record per CDR3 protein. This sample has around 310,000 distinct CDR3 sequences; about 16% occur once, and the top ten carry approximately 20%. This clonotype came up many times. One end of the junction does not line up with germline, which may come from a read error. Germline CDR1 is DFQATT and CDR2 is SNEGSKA (reference sequence). This CDR3 has 13 residues. The sequencing sample was made of PBMCs or a T cell subset sorted from them (not recorded which). The V gene is TRBV20-1, the J gene TRBJ1-5; 7 nucleotides match TRBD1. The source is a man aged 18-30 years who had mild COVID-19 (a few samples of this study predate the infection). Cell type and time point are not known. The CDR3 sequence is CSAREGGYQPQHF. DNA of the CDR3: TGCAGTGCGAGAGAAGGGGGCTACCAGCCCCAGCATTTT.